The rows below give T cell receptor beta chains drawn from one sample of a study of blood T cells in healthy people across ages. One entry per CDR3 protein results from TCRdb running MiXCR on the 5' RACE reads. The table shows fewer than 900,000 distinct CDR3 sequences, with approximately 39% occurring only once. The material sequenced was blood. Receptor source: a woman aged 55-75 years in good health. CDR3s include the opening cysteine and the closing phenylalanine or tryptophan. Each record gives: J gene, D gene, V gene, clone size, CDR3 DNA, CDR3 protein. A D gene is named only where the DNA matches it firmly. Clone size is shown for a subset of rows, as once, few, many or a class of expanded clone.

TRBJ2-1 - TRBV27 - TGTGCCAGCAGTTTGGATCCGACCGGGGTTACCTACAATGAGCAGTTCTTC CASSLDPTGVTYNEQFF
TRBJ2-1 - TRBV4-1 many TGCGCCAGCAGCAACGGACGGGCGGATGAGCAGTTCTTC CASSNGRADEQFF
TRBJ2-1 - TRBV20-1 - TGCAGTGCTAGACAGGACCACTACGAGCAGTTCTTC CSARQDHYEQFF
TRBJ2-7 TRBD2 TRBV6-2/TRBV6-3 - TGTGCCTGCCGGGGGGATTTCGACGAGCAGTACTTC CACRGDFDEQYF
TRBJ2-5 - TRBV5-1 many TGCGCCAGCAGCGCCAGACAAGAGACCCAGTACTTC CASSARQETQYF
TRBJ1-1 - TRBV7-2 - TGTGCCAGCAGCTTCGGCATGCTGAACACTGAATCTTTCTTT CASSFGMLNTESFF
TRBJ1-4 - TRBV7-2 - TGTGCCAGCAGCCGCCCAGGGGACGGTAATGAAAAACTGTTTTTT CASSRPGDGNEKLFF
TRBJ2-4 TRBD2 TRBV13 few TGTGCCAGCAGCTTAGCCGGGGGGGGACTAGGAGTTGGCATTCAGTACTTC CASSLAGGGLGVGIQYF
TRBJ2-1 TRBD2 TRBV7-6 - TGTGCCAGCAGCTTAGTAATTTTAGCGGGGAGTGCCTACAATGAGCAGTTCTTC CASSLVILAGSAYNEQFF
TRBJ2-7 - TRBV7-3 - TGTGCCAGCAGCTTAAAGGGTAGGCACGACGAGCAGTACTTC CASSLKGRHDEQYF
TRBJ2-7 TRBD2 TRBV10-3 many TGTGCCATCAGTGAGTCCGGGGGAGGGGACTACGAGCAGTACTTC CAISESGGGDYEQYF
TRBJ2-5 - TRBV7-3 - TGTGCCAGCAGCCCTAGGGCGGCGACTCAAGAGACCCAGTACTTC CASSPRAATQETQYF
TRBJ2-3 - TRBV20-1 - TGCAGTGCTGAGCAGACTAGCACAGATACGCAGTATTTT CSAEQTSTDTQYF
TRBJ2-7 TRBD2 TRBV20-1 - TGCAGTGCTAGACCTAGCGGGGATCCCTACGAGCAGTACTTC CSARPSGDPYEQYF
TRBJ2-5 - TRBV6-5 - TGTGCCAGCAGTTATCTGACGGGCGTTGGAGAGACCCAGTACTTC CASSYLTGVGETQYF
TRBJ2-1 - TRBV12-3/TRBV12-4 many TGTGCCAGCAGCGGCCAGGTGTGGGATGATGAGCAGTTCTTC CASSGQVWDDEQFF
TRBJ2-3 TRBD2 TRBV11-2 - TGTGCCAGCAGCTTAGTGTTTGCGGGGGGTATCAGCACAGATACGCAGTATTTT CASSLVFAGGISTDTQYF
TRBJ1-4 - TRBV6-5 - TGTGCCAGCAGTTACTCAACAGGGAAAAGTGAAAAACTGTTTTTT CASSYSTGKSEKLFF
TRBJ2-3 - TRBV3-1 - TGTGCCAGCTCTGGGAAGGGAACAGATACGCAGTATTTT CASSGKGTDTQYF
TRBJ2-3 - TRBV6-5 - TGTGCCAGCAGTTACTCGTCTGCTGGGGCCAACACAGATACGCAGTATTTT CASSYSSAGANTDTQYF
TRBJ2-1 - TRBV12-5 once TGTGCTAGTGGACAGGCGCGGTACAATGAGCAGTTCTTC CASGQARYNEQFF
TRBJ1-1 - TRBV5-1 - TGCGCCAGCAGCTTGGCTAGGACGGGGGCCTCGAACACTGAAGCTTTCTTT CASSLARTGASNTEAFF
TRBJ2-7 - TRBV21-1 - TGTGCCAGCAGCAAAGGGGGACAGGGTCAGGACGAGCAGTACTTC CASSKGGQGQDEQYF
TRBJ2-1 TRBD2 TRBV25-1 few TGTGCCAGCCTAGTCCCAACTAGCGGTTTGTACAATGAGCAGTTCTTC CASLVPTSGLYNEQFF
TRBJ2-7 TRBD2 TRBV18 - TGTGCCAGCTCACCACGGACTAGCGGAGTCTCCTACGAGCAGTACTTC CASSPRTSGVSYEQYF
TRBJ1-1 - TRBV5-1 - TGCGCCAGCAGCACCGGGCCGATGAACACTGAAGCTTTCTTT CASSTGPMNTEAFF
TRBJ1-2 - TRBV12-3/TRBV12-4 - TGTGCCAGCAGTTTAGCGGGAAGCGCGGGCTACACCTTC CASSLAGSAGYTF
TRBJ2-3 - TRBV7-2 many TGTGCCAGCAGCTTGAACCAAGGGGGAGATACGCAGTATTTT CASSLNQGGDTQYF
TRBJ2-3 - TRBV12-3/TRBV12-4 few TGTGCCAGCAGTTTTAGGGGGGGGGCCGTGAATAGAGATACGCAGTATTTT CASSFRGGAVNRDTQYF
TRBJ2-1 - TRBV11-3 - TGTGCCAGCAGCTCGCCAAGCGGCGCGGAGCAGTTCTTC CASSSPSGAEQFF
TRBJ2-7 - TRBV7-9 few TGTGCCGGCAGCTCAACTTCCGATAACTCCTACGAGCAGTACTTC CAGSSTSDNSYEQYF
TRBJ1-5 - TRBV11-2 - TGTGCCAGCAGCTTAGATCGGGAGGGGGGTCCCCAGCATTTT CASSLDREGGPQHF
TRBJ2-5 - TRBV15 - TGTGCCACCAGCGCCTACAGGTGGAATGAGCAGTACTTC CATSAYRWNEQYF
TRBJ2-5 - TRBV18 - TGTGCCGGCTCACCACCGTCTTCTAGCGAGGAGACCCAGTACTTC CAGSPPSSSEETQYF
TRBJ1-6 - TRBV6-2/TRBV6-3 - TGTGCCAGCAGGCCCGGGACGGCGACTTGTCCCCTCCACTTT CASRPGTATCPLHF
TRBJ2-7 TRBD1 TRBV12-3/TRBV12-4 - TGTGCCAGCAGTAAAACCGGGACAGGGTCCTACGAGCAGTACTTC CASSKTGTGSYEQYF
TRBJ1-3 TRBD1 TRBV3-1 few TGTGCCAGCAGCCAAGAAGGACAGGTTCTCGGAAACACCATATATTTT CASSQEGQVLGNTIYF
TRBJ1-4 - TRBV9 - TGTGCCAGCAGCACCAGAGAGGGAAAAACTAATGAAAAACTGTTTTTT CASSTREGKTNEKLFF
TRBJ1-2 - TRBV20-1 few TGCAGTGCTAGGCCGGCGGCCTATGGCTACACCTTC CSARPAAYGYTF
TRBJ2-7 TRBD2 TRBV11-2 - TGTGCCAGCAGCTTAAGAGACACTAGCGGTACCTACGAGCAGTACTTC CASSLRDTSGTYEQYF
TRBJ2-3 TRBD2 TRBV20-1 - TGCAGTGCCCGAGGAGCGGGAATGAAAGATACGCAGTATTTT CSARGAGMKDTQYF
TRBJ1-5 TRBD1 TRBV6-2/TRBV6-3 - TGTGCCAGCAGTTACCACAGGGGGCAAGGTCAGCCCCAGCATTTT CASSYHRGQGQPQHF
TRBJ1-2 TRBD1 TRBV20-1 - TGCAGTGCTACTCCCGGGACAGGGGGGCCTAACTATGGCTACACCTTC CSATPGTGGPNYGYTF